The subject of this entry is one T cell receptor beta chain. This sample is part of a study of shared clonotypes between healthy human individuals. Profiling relied on immunoSEQ multiplex PCR, and the TCRdb table lists in-frame clones only, not all of them. The sample contains 550,000 to 750,000 clones, nearly 97% of which appear only once. In the naive CD8 group, cells lacked CD45RO and were positively selected for CCR7, so terminally differentiated effector memory CD45RA+ cells were left out. This TCR came from a woman between 25 and 40 years old in good health. The sequenced material came from naive CD8+ T cells sorted from blood.

DNA for the CDR3: TGTGCCAGCAAATCGGTAGTTGGGGCCAACGTCCTGACTTTC. The encoded protein is CASKSVVGANVLTF. The chain joins TRBV6-4 to TRBJ2-6; the D is unclear. The ends were cut back, 7 bases at V and 3 bases at J, with 10 bases in the middle. The CDR3 covers 14 residues. Germline V gene data show CDR1 as MRHNA and CDR2 as SNTAGT.